A selection of T cell receptor beta chains follows, all from one sample in a study of PD-1 blockade in classical Hodgkin lymphoma. Assay: immunoSEQ multiplex PCR; the TCRdb copy retains only in-frame clones and omits some. The profile shows roughly 60,000 clones, around nine tenths of them singletons. Sequenced material: peripheral blood mononuclear cells (PBMCs), taken before the fourth cycle of nivolumab. These TCRs come from a human donor with classical Hodgkin lymphoma. Both conserved end residues are part of each CDR3. D genes are given only for firm matches. Clone size is shown for a subset of rows, as once, few, many or a class of expanded clone.

V gene	CDR3 length	clone size	D gene	J gene	CDR3 protein	CDR3 DNA
TRBV28	14	.	TRBD2	TRBJ2-7	CASSGLAGVYEQYF	TGTGCCAGCTCAGGACTAGCGGGAGTTTACGAGCAGTACTTC
TRBV15	20	.	TRBD1	TRBJ2-2	CATSSFPLTTTGTNTGELFF	TGTGCCACCAGCAGCTTCCCACTTACGACGACAGGGACGAACACCGGGGAGCTGTTTTTT
TRBV6-1	15	.	.	TRBJ1-5	CASSDQLGGNQPQHF	TGTGCCAGCAGTGACCAACTTGGAGGGAATCAGCCCCAGCATTTT
TRBV4-1	14	few	.	TRBJ1-1	CASSQDPGHTEAFF	TGCGCCAGCAGCCAAGATCCGGGTCACACTGAAGCTTTCTTT
TRBV9	12	.	TRBD2	TRBJ2-7	CASGGTSGIPRF	TGTGCCAGCGGAGGGACTAGCGGGATCCCCCGTTTC
TRBV5-1	16	.	.	TRBJ2-1	CASKYRDLSSYNEQFF	TGCGCCAGCAAGTACAGGGACCTTAGCTCCTACAATGAGCAGTTCTTC
TRBV5-1	14	.	.	TRBJ2-1	CASSLAGETNEQFF	TGCGCCAGCAGCTTGGCCGGCGAAACTAATGAGCAGTTCTTC
TRBV9	15	.	.	TRBJ1-6	CASSVGPLPNSPLHF	TGTGCCAGCAGCGTTGGACCTCTTCCGAATTCACCCCTCCACTTT
TRBV5-1	12	.	.	TRBJ2-1	CASSLEGFEQFF	TGCGCCAGCAGCTTGGAGGGATTTGAGCAGTTCTTC
TRBV7-6	19	.	.	TRBJ2-2	CASSLTYAGQRMNTGELFF	TGTGCCAGCAGCCTAACCTACGCGGGACAGAGGATGAACACCGGGGAGCTGTTTTTT
TRBV27	15	.	TRBD1	TRBJ1-5	CASSYDRTGNQPQHF	TGTGCCAGCAGTTACGATCGGACAGGGAATCAGCCCCAGCATTTT
TRBV25-1	14	.	TRBD1	TRBJ1-1	CASSELPGGTEAFF	TGTGCCAGCAGTGAATTACCAGGGGGGACTGAAGCTTTCTTT
TRBV11-2	16	.	TRBD2	TRBJ2-5	CASSPERLAGRETQYF	TGTGCCAGCAGCCCAGAGAGGCTAGCGGGGCGGGAGACCCAGTACTTC
TRBV10-2	14	.	TRBD2	TRBJ2-7	CASSLSGGSYEQYF	TGCGCCAGCAGTCTTAGCGGGGGTTCCTACGAGCAGTACTTC
TRBV27	14	.	TRBD1	TRBJ1-5	CASSRDRWGQPQHF	TGTGCCAGCAGTCGGGACAGATGGGGTCAGCCCCAGCATTTT
TRBV5-8	11	.	.	TRBJ2-7	CASRQVGEQYF	TGTGCCAGCAGGCAGGTGGGCGAGCAGTACTTC
TRBV25-1	13	.	.	TRBJ1-1	CASSAGENTEAFF	TGTGCCAGCAGTGCGGGAGAGAACACTGAAGCTTTCTTT
TRBV15	13	few	.	TRBJ1-1	CATRDRSWTEAFF	TGTGCCACCAGGGACAGAAGTTGGACTGAAGCTTTCTTT
TRBV9	14	.	.	TRBJ2-7	CASSPRKSSYEQYF	TGTGCCAGCTCCCCCCGAAAGAGCTCCTACGAGCAGTACTTC
TRBV11-2	13	.	.	TRBJ1-1	CASGGVVNTEAFF	TGTGCCAGCGGAGGGGTGGTGAACACTGAAGCTTTCTTT
TRBV19	14	.	TRBD1	TRBJ1-5	CASNPTGGNQPQHF	TGTGCCAGTAACCCAACAGGGGGCAATCAGCCCCAGCATTTT
TRBV19	16	.	TRBD1	TRBJ2-7	CASSIKTGPSSYEQYF	TGTGCCAGTAGTATAAAGACAGGGCCTAGCTCCTACGAGCAGTACTTC
TRBV18	14	.	.	TRBJ1-4	CASSPTATNEKLFF	TGTGCCAGCTCCCCTACCGCAACTAATGAAAAACTGTTTTTT
TRBV6-1	16	.	.	TRBJ2-7	CASSGVGVFSSSEQYF	TGTGCCAGCAGTGGGGTGGGGGTTTTTTCGAGTTCCGAGCAGTACTTC
TRBV5-1	15	.	TRBD2	TRBJ2-5	CASSLGLAVQETQYF	TGCGCCAGCAGCTTGGGACTAGCGGTCCAAGAGACCCAGTACTTC
TRBV29-1	15	.	TRBD2	TRBJ2-5	CSATLAGATQATQYF	TGCAGCGCTACTTTAGCGGGGGCCACTCAAGCGACCCAGTACTTC
TRBV19	14	.	.	TRBJ2-7	CASSIVGWTYEQYF	TGTGCCAGTAGTATCGTGGGCTGGACCTACGAGCAGTACTTC
TRBV5-1	13	.	.	TRBJ2-1	CASGPGSYNEQFF	TGCGCCAGCGGGCCCGGCTCCTACAATGAGCAGTTCTTC
TRBV7-6	19	.	TRBD1	TRBJ1-1	CASSLDRGTGGLVNTEAFF	TGTGCCAGCAGCTTAGATAGGGGGACAGGGGGTCTCGTGAACACTGAAGCTTTCTTT
TRBV7-9	12	few	.	TRBJ2-7	CASSQEPYEQYF	TGTGCCAGCAGCCAAGAACCCTACGAGCAGTACTTC
TRBV6-5	13	.	.	TRBJ1-2	CASSGTSAGGYTF	TGTGCCAGCAGTGGGACCTCGGCGGGAGGCTACACCTTC
TRBV30	14	few	TRBD1	TRBJ2-2	CAWPGQGNTGELFF	TGTGCCTGGCCGGGACAGGGGAACACCGGGGAGCTGTTTTTT
TRBV5-1	14	.	.	TRBJ2-3	CASSINSFTDTQYF	TGCGCCAGCAGCATCAACAGCTTCACAGATACGCAGTATTTT
TRBV4-1	11	.	.	TRBJ2-1	CASSHHNEQFF	TGCGCCAGCAGCCACCACAATGAGCAGTTCTTC
TRBV4-1	16	.	TRBD2	TRBJ2-2	CASKGLAGMDTGELFF	TGCGCCAGCAAGGGACTAGCGGGAATGGACACCGGGGAGCTGTTTTTT
TRBV7-2	18	.	.	TRBJ2-3	CASSLDGSNHAYTDTQYF	TGTGCCAGCAGCTTGGACGGATCGAACCACGCCTACACAGATACGCAGTATTTT
TRBV6-6	15	once	.	TRBJ2-7	CASSSPTGSPYEQYF	TGTGCCAGCAGTTCCCCCACAGGGTCCCCCTACGAGCAGTACTTC
TRBV5-1	15	.	TRBD1	TRBJ2-5	CASSSGQGGLETQYF	TGCGCCAGCAGCTCCGGACAGGGTGGGTTAGAGACCCAGTACTTC
TRBV5-1	15	.	TRBD2	TRBJ2-7	CASSLALGGANEQYF	TGCGCCAGCAGCTTGGCGTTGGGAGGGGCAAACGAGCAGTACTTC
TRBV11-1	14	.	.	TRBJ2-7	CASSLDRESYEQYF	TGTGCCAGCAGCTTAGATCGGGAAAGTTACGAGCAGTACTTC
TRBV7-9	15	.	TRBD2	TRBJ2-5	CASSISGSWVETQYF	TGTGCCAGCAGCATTAGCGGGAGTTGGGTAGAGACCCAGTACTTC
TRBV27	15	.	TRBD1	TRBJ1-6	CASSFWTGKNSPLHF	TGTGCCAGCAGTTTCTGGACAGGGAAAAATTCACCCCTCCACTTT
TRBV11-2	15	.	.	TRBJ2-1	CASSLVWGVDNEQFF	TGTGCCAGCAGCTTAGTGTGGGGTGTTGACAATGAGCAGTTCTTC
TRBV7-9	16	.	.	TRBJ1-1	CASSSPDGVLNTEAFF	TGTGCCAGCAGCTCACCCGACGGGGTCTTAAACACTGAAGCTTTCTTT
TRBV7-6	18	.	TRBD2	TRBJ2-4	CASSPRLAGVLAKNIQYF	TGTGCCAGCAGCCCCAGACTAGCGGGGGTTCTAGCCAAAAACATTCAGTACTTC
TRBV19	13	.	.	TRBJ1-4	CASSTDRYEKLFF	TGTGCCAGTAGTACAGACAGATACGAAAAACTGTTTTTT
TRBV28	14	.	TRBD1	TRBJ1-4	CASSTGTGNEKLFF	TGTGCCAGCAGCACCGGGACAGGGAATGAAAAACTGTTTTTT